This TCR beta chain was found in a study of blood T cell repertoires in COVID-19. Study background: The United States, Italy and Spain provided the acute and convalescent COVID-19 samples.

Clones were sequenced by immunoSEQ multiplex PCR, and TCRdb holds only the in-frame ones, with some missing. The sample shows approximately 46,000 clones, 80% to 90% of them seen only once. The CDR3 runs to 13 residues. Germline CDR1 is SGHRS and CDR2 is YFSETQ. Between the trimmed V and J ends, which lost 4 bases and 2 bases, there was a span of 10 bases. Sequencing was carried out using peripheral blood. The receptor was isolated from an older man with active COVID-19. The chain recombines TRBV5-1 with TRBJ2-7; D is possibly TRBD1 (5 bases). The CDR3 is CASSMTATYEQYF. In DNA form, the CDR3 reads TGCGCCAGCAGCATGACAGCTACCTACGAGCAGTACTTC.